A selection of T cell receptor beta chains follows, all from one sample in a study of blood T cell repertoires in COVID-19. The table came from immunoSEQ multiplex PCR; TCRdb's copy has only in-frame clones and leaves some out. Among 200,000 to 300,000 clones, around nine tenths were seen once, and the ten largest hold roughly 9.8%. Sequenced sample: peripheral blood. Every receptor here comes from a man aged 35 to 55 who had recovered from COVID-19. The CDR3 runs from the conserved cysteine through the conserved F or W. D genes are given only for firm matches. Some rows mark clone size as missing; the rest say once, few, many or name a class of expanded clone.

V: TRBV6-5
size: .
D: .
CDR3: CASRTGISGANVLTF

V: TRBV4-1
size: once
D: .
CDR3: CASSPKAGENYGYTF

V: TRBV19
size: .
D: .
CDR3: CASSMTLAGGNQPQHF

V: TRBV4-3
size: .
D: .
CDR3: CASSRAGLSSGNTIYF

V: TRBV6-5
size: .
D: .
CDR3: CASRKPGAVNTEAFF

V: TRBV27
size: once
D: TRBD2
CDR3: CASKTSGSYPKYEQYF

V: TRBV7-9
size: .
D: .
CDR3: CASSLSAGEQYF

V: TRBV7-2
size: .
D: TRBD2
CDR3: CASSSLAGGPTDTQYF

V: TRBV6-5
size: .
D: TRBD1
CDR3: CASTYRGQTASPLHF

V: TRBV4-1
size: few
D: TRBD2
CDR3: CASSHPGLAAGSSYNEQFF

V: TRBV6-2/TRBV6-3
size: .
D: .
CDR3: CASSYSPGGIGGYTF

V: TRBV6-4
size: .
D: .
CDR3: CASSGDSGANVLTF

V: TRBV11-2
size: few
D: TRBD2
CDR3: CASSLTAAGGYNEQFF

V: TRBV11-2
size: .
D: .
CDR3: CASSLDLHEQYF

V: TRBV27
size: .
D: .
CDR3: CASSTYRVENEQFF

V: TRBV9
size: .
D: TRBD1
CDR3: CASSETGYTEAFF